This passage covers 11 T cell receptor beta chains from one sample sequenced in a study of blood T cell repertoires in COVID-19. The method was immunoSEQ multiplex PCR; TCRdb's version includes in-frame clones alone and lacks a portion of them. The profile shows about 80,000 clones, 60% to 85% of them singletons. Specimen: peripheral blood. The receptor source for this set is a human donor in a cohort sampled during active COVID-19.

The DNA for the CDR3 is TGTGCCAGCAAACCACGGCGTCTTGAGGTCAATGAGCAGTTCTTC. Encoded protein: CASKPRRLEVNEQFF. This rearrangement joins TRBV27 to TRBJ2-1, with D unresolved. The CDR3 loop spans 15 amino acids. Germline CDR1 MNHEY, CDR2 SMNVEV (reference sequence). Trimming cost V 7 bases and J 6 bases, with 19 bases left between them.

The rearrangement joins TRBV6-2 or TRBV6-3 to TRBJ2-3, with D possibly being TRBD1 (6 bases). Germline V lookup: CDR1 MNHEY, CDR2 SVGEGT. There are 14 residues in the CDR3. The germline V and J ends were trimmed by 6 bases and 6 bases, with 16 bases remaining between them. The CDR3 DNA is TGTGCCAGCAGCTATCTGACAAGGGGGGATACGCAGTATTTT. Protein: CASSYLTRGDTQYF.

The chain couples TRBV27 to TRBJ2-7; D is perhaps TRBD1 (5 bases). Germline V CDR1 and CDR2: MNHEY, SMNVEV (reference sequence). The CDR3 has 15 residues. Trimming left V 2 bases short and J 5 bases short, with 16 bases between. CDR3 residues: CASSLDGAIVNEQYF. In DNA form, the CDR3 reads TGTGCCAGCAGTTTAGATGGGGCGATTGTCAACGAGCAGTACTTC.

The rearrangement uses TRBV24-1 and TRBJ2-3; 12 bases match TRBD2. Looked up from germline, CDR1 is KGHDR and CDR2 is SFDVKD. The CDR3 has 16 residues. J lost 9 bases, V lost 2 bases, and 8 bases had no gene match. This chain's CDR3 is CATSDSRLAGAQTQYF. As DNA, the CDR3 is TGTGCCACCAGTGATTCCCGACTAGCGGGAGCTCAGACGCAGTATTTT.

This clone showed up just a few times. The V call is TRBV2, the J call TRBJ1-1; D unclear. CDR3 length equals 13 residues. V shed 8 bases and J shed 1 base, with 11 bases lying between them. In germline, CDR1 is SNHLY, CDR2 FYNNEI. CDR3: CASRLTGNTEAFF. Here the CDR3 DNA reads TGTGCCAGCCGTTTAACGGGGAACACTGAAGCTTTCTTT.

The rearrangement uses TRBV28 and TRBJ1-2, with D possibly matching TRBD1 (6 bases). This CDR3 has 13 amino acids. CDR1 MDHEN and CDR2 SYDVKM come from the germline V gene. V was cut by 7 bases and J by 4 bases, with 13 bases left in between. CDR3 bases: TGTGCCAGCACGGGGGGCGCTTTCTATGGCTACACCTTC. Translating it yields CASTGGAFYGYTF.

This clone was picked up a small number of times. The chain joins TRBV4-1 to TRBJ1-1; D perhaps matches TRBD1 (5 bases). The CDR3 is 15 residues long. Trimming left V 1 base short and J 2 bases short, with 11 bases between. Germline-derived CDR1 and CDR2 are MGHRA and YSYEKL. The CDR3 here is CASSQVDSTNTEAFF. CDR3 in DNA: TGCGCCAGCAGCCAAGTTGACAGCACAAACACTGAAGCTTTCTTT.

This clone was detected only once. The CDR3 loop reads CASRTGSPYGYTF. DNA of the CDR3: TGTGCCAGCAGGACAGGGTCACCCTATGGCTACACCTTC. The chain couples TRBV5-5 to TRBJ1-2, with TRBD1 identical over 7 bases. This CDR3 spans 13 amino acids. Germline V gives CDR1 SGHKS, CDR2 YYEKEE (reference sequence). Losses at the gene ends were 5 bases for V and 4 bases for J; bases not matched to a gene: 5.

For this clone: A single base separates this from a much larger clone, so it may be a read error. Different DNA sequences within this sample yield the same CDR3. This sequence joins TRBV7-9 and TRBJ1-5; D gene unclear. Germline CDR1 reads SEHNR; CDR2 reads FQNEAQ (reference sequence). The CDR3 is 12 amino acids. Trimming took 1 base from V and 6 from J, leaving 4 bases between them. In DNA form, the CDR3 reads TGTGCCAGCAGCTTAGGCAGTCAGCCCCAGCATTTT. It encodes CASSLGSQPQHF. The variable domain in full, with the rest retrieved from reference TRBV7-9 and TRBJ1-5, is DTGVSQNPRHKITKRGQNVTFRCDPISEHNRLYWYRQTLGQGPEFLTYFQNEAQLEKSRLLSDRFSAERPKGSFSTLEIQRTEQGDSAMYLCASSLGSQPQHFGDGTRLSIL.

This clone was picked up one time. The genes are TRBV27 and TRBJ2-3; 8 bases agree with TRBD2. Per germline, CDR1 MNHEY and CDR2 SMNVEV (reference sequence). The CDR3 contains 15 residues. The J segment lost 8 bases and the V segment lost 5 bases, leaving 12 bases of the junction unmatched. CDR3 sequence (DNA): TGTGCCAGCAGTACCTTAGCGGGAAGGGCCGGTACGCAGTATTTT. Its protein is CASSTLAGRAGTQYF.

The chain links TRBV7-9 to TRBJ2-2; 7 nucleotides align to TRBD1. The trim removed 4 bases at V and 7 bases at J, leaving 3 bases unmatched. The CDR3 extends over 13 amino acids. Germline V gene data show CDR1 as SEHNR and CDR2 as FQNEAQ (reference sequence). Written as DNA, the CDR3 is TGTGCCAGCAGCTACAGACAGGGCGGGGAGCTGTTTTTT. This codes for CASSYRQGGELFF.